The present T cell receptor beta chain was sequenced within a study of blood T cell repertoires in COVID-19. Study at large: Both acute and convalescent COVID-19 samples were obtained from the United States, Italy and Spain. In each case, the material was cDNA or gDNA derived from T cells, B-cell-depleted T cells, or PBMCs.

The CDR3 runs to 14 residues. The V end lost 3 bases, the J end lost 4 bases, and 12 bases lay between the germline ends. In germline, CDR1 is LNHDA, CDR2 SQIVND (reference sequence). Authors' methods: Amplification with reference gene primers provided the estimates of nucleated cell counts. The assay was immunoSEQ multiplex PCR, and TCRdb's table has in-frame clones only and misses some. The V and J calls and the clone size are those of that table, but D and trimming were determined from the DNA. The sample contains over 200,000 clones, approximately 89% of which appear only once. Individuals aged 18 to 89 years were recruited from roughly 22 US areas.

The sample taken for sequencing was PBMCs or T cells enriched from blood (not recorded which). The gene calls are TRBV19 and TRBJ1-1; D possibly corresponds to TRBD1 (5 bases). This clonotype was sampled from a woman in her twenties or thirties who had been exposed to COVID-19. CDR3 nucleotides: TGTGCCAGTAGTATTTCAGGGTATGGCACTGAAGCTTTCTTT. It specifies CASSISGYGTEAFF.